The following is a T cell receptor beta chain sequence with its context. These data are taken from a study of graft-versus-host responses after intestinal transplantation. Germline CDR1 reads SGHNT; CDR2 reads YYREEE (reference sequence). V dropped 3 bases and J dropped 6 bases, with 11 bases sitting between them. The CDR3 length is 13 residues. Repertoires were generated with immunoSEQ multiplex PCR, while TCRdb's copy carries only in-frame clones and drops some. Here the sample spans approximately 37,000 clones, roughly 93% being singletons. The clonotype was recovered from a human patient who received an intestinal transplant, so some T cells may come from the graft donor. The source was PBMCs, collected roughly 110 weeks after intestinal transplantation. The gene calls are TRBV5-4 and TRBJ2-3; D remains ambiguous. CDR3 DNA sequence: TGTGCCAGCAGCTACGAGGTTGGGGATACGCAGTATTTT. Protein: CASSYEVGDTQYF.